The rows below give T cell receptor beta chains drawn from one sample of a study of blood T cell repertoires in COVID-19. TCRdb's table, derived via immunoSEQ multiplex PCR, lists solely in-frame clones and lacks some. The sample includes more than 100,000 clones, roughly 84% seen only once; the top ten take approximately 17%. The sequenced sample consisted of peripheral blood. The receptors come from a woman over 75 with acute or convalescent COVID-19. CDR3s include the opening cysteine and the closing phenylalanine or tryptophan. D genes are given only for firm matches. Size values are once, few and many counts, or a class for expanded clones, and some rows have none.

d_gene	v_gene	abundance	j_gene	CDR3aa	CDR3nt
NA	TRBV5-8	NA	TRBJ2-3	CASSLVPGVVTDTQYF	TGTGCCAGCAGCTTGGTTCCGGGGGTCGTCACAGATACGCAGTATTTT
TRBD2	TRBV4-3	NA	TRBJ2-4	CASSQDTSGGASIQYF	TGCGCCAGCAGCCAAGATACTAGCGGGGGGGCCAGCATTCAGTACTTC
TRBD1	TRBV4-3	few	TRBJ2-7	CASSQGTGSSYEQYF	TGCGCCAGCAGCCAAGGGACAGGGTCCTCCTACGAGCAGTACTTC
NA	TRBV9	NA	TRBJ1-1	CASSLRGSTEAFF	TGTGCCAGCAGCCTTCGGGGGTCCACTGAAGCTTTCTTT
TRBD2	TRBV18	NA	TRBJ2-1	CASSPSGLAGGPIEQFF	TGTGCCAGCTCACCATCGGGACTAGCGGGAGGGCCGATTGAGCAGTTCTTC
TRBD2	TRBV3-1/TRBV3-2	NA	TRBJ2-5	CASSQLSAGGAQETQYF	TGTGCCAGCAGCCAACTGTCGGCGGGAGGAGCCCAAGAGACCCAGTACTTC
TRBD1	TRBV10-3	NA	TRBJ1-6	CAIRGTGSHSPLHF	TGTGCCATCAGGGGGACAGGGTCCCATTCACCCCTCCACTTT
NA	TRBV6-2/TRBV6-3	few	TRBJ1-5	CASSKEHHSNQPQHF	TGTGCCAGCAGTAAAGAGCATCATAGCAATCAGCCCCAGCATTTT
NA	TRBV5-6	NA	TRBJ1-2	CASSLYGRERYGYTF	TGTGCCAGCAGCTTGTACGGCAGGGAAAGATATGGCTACACCTTC
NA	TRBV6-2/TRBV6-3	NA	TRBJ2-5	CASSYSWGGETQYF	TGTGCCAGCAGTTACTCGTGGGGCGGCGAGACCCAGTACTTC
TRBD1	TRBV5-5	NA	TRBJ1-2	CASSLEGQYGYTF	TGTGCCAGCAGCCTGGAGGGACAGTATGGCTACACCTTC
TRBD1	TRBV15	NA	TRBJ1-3	CATSTPGQVSGNTIYF	TGTGCCACCAGCACCCCTGGACAGGTCTCTGGAAACACCATATATTTT
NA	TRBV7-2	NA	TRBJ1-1	CASSFRALDSTNTEAFF	TGTGCCAGCAGCTTTAGGGCTCTGGACAGCACGAACACTGAAGCTTTCTTT
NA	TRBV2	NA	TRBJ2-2	CASRWGVTGELFF	TGTGCCAGCAGATGGGGCGTCACCGGGGAGCTGTTTTTT
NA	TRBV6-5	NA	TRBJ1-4	CASSTPPRVGEKLFF	TGTGCCAGCAGTACCCCCCCGCGGGTCGGTGAAAAACTGTTTTTT
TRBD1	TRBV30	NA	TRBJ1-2	CAWSGTGGDGYTF	TGTGCCTGGAGCGGGACAGGGGGCGATGGCTACACCTTC
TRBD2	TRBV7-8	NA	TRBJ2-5	CASTELAGGQETQYF	TGTGCCAGCACCGAACTAGCGGGAGGGCAAGAGACCCAGTACTTC
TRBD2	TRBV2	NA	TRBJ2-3	CASSELAGSTDTQYF	TGTGCCAGCAGTGAACTAGCGGGGAGCACAGATACGCAGTATTTT
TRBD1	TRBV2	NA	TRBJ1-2	CASTGNTGGNYGYTF	TGTGCCAGCACCGGAAATACAGGGGGCAACTATGGCTACACCTTC
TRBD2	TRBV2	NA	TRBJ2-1	CASIPGLAGNNEQFF	TGTGCCAGCATTCCCGGACTAGCGGGAAACAATGAGCAGTTCTTC
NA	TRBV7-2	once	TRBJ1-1	CASNTVRNTEAFF	TGTGCCAGCAATACAGTAAGGAACACTGAAGCTTTCTTT
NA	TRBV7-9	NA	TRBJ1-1	CASSLTVDTEAFF	TGTGCCAGCAGCTTAACAGTAGACACTGAAGCTTTCTTT
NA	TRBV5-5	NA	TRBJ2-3	CASRLQVYTDTQYF	TGTGCCAGCAGATTACAGGTTTACACAGATACGCAGTATTTT
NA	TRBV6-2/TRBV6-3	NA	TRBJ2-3	CASSQDNTDTQYF	TGTGCCAGCAGTCAGGACAACACAGATACGCAGTATTTT
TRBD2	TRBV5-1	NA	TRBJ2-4	CASSSSGGTLAKNIQYF	TGCGCCAGCAGCTCTAGCGGGGGGACTTTAGCCAAAAACATTCAGTACTTC
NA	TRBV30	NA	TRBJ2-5	CAWTRIGGGKIQETQYF	TGTGCCTGGACTCGTATCGGTGGGGGCAAAATCCAAGAGACCCAGTACTTC
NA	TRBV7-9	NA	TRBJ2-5	CASSLVVPLNSPQETQYF	TGTGCCAGCAGCTTAGTGGTGCCGCTCAATAGTCCCCAAGAGACCCAGTACTTC
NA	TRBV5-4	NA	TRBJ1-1	CASRGGGDTEAFF	TGTGCCAGCAGGGGCGGAGGGGACACTGAAGCTTTCTTT
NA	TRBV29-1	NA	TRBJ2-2	CSVLRGTGELFF	TGCAGCGTTTTACGAGGCACCGGGGAGCTGTTTTTT